This T cell receptor beta chain was captured by sequencing in a study of shared clonotypes between healthy human individuals. This clone appeared a few times. No antigen is known for it. Study-wide findings and caveats: The small donor group covered limited genetic and exposure diversity.

This CDR3 has 11 amino acids. V was pared by 3 bases and J by 5 bases, with 6 bases between. Germline CDR1 is DFQATT and CDR2 is SNEGSKA (reference sequence). When replicate PCRs were run on unsorted PBMC, they used 300 ng DNA, approximately 28,000 T cell genomes. Sequencing on ten immunoSEQ deep assay plates was performed for unsorted PBMC DNA. Sequencing was performed with immunoSEQ multiplex PCR; in TCRdb, only in-frame clones are kept and a portion is missing. This sample has roughly 500,000 clones; 75% to 85% occur once, and the top ten carry 10% to 15%. The chain couples TRBV20-1 to TRBJ2-3; unclear D gene. The sample comprised PBMCs. This clonotype originated in a woman in her thirties or forties in good health. Some clones in this sample may be carry-over from other donors' samples. CDR3 sequence: CSARRGDTQYF. The CDR3 DNA sequence: TGCAGTGCTAGGCGAGGAGATACGCAGTATTTT.